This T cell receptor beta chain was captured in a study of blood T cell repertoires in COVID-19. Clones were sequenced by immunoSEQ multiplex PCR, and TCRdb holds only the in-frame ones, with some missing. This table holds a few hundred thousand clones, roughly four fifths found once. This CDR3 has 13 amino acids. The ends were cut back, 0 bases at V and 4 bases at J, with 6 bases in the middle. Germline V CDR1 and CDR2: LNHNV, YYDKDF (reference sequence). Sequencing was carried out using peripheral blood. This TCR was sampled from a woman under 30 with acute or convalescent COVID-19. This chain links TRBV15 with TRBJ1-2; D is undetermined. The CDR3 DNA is TGTGCCACCAGCAGAGACGGGGTCTATGGCTACACCTTC. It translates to CATSRDGVYGYTF.